This T cell receptor (beta chain) was obtained from a study of blood T cells in healthy people across ages. Study-level findings and limits: Higher diversity and more naive CD4+ cells were features of long-lived donors, compared to aged donors. Age brought a roughly linear fall in TCR beta diversity measured per million T cells.

A second PCR, run for about 7 to 11 cycles, used a sample-barcoded 5' primer plus a J-beta primer mix. Each cDNA molecule, via a template-switch adaptor with 12 random nucleotides, was tagged. Each CDR3 protein gets one entry after TCRdb re-called the 5' RACE reads with MiXCR. Of about 1.8 million distinct CDR3 sequences listed, about 49% are singletons. The V gene's germline CDR1 is MDHEN and CDR2 SYDVKM. The length of the CDR3 is 15 residues. V gave up 9 bases and J gave up 0 bases, with 17 bases separating them. Comments on this clonotype: Its antigen remains unidentified.

The source is a woman aged 40 to 49 in good health. The chain is built from TRBV28 and TRBJ2-5; D might be TRBD2 (7 bases). Sequencing input: blood. Here the CDR3 DNA reads TGTGCCAGTTGTGAGGGGGGGGGGTACCAAGAGACCCAGTACTTC. It specifies CASCEGGGYQETQYF.